These 30 T cell receptor beta chains came from one sample sequenced in a study of blood T cell repertoires in COVID-19. Produced via immunoSEQ multiplex PCR; TCRdb's table is partial and in-frame only. Among about 140,000 clones listed, around 82% were seen once. The source material was peripheral blood. The receptors were gathered from a human donor in a cohort sampled during active COVID-19.

This clone was observed a handful of times. J is TRBJ2-7 and V is TRBV6-5; a possible D gene is TRBD2 (5 bases). CDR3 size: 11 residues. Germline V gives CDR1 MNHEY, CDR2 SVGAGI. The germline V and J ends were trimmed by 9 bases and 2 bases, with 8 bases remaining between them. In nucleotides, the CDR3 is TGTGCCAGTGGACTGACCTACGAGCAGTACTTC. Its protein product is CASGLTYEQYF.

The genes are TRBV19 and TRBJ1-5; 10 nucleotides line up with TRBD1. Germline values: CDR1 LNHDA, CDR2 SQIVND (reference sequence). Losses at the gene ends were 7 bases for V and 7 bases for J; bases not matched to a gene: 7. The CDR3 runs to 14 residues. The CDR3 loop reads CASTPTGGRQPQHF. The CDR3 DNA is TGTGCCAGTACCCCGACAGGGGGCCGGCAGCCCCAGCATTTT.

The gene calls are TRBV7-3 and TRBJ2-1, with D possibly matching TRBD2 (6 bases). The ends were cut back, 5 bases at V and 6 bases at J, with 14 bases in the middle. Germline V gene lookup returns CDR1 SGHTA and CDR2 FQGTGA. The CDR3 has 14 amino acids. The chain's CDR3 is CASSAGFGSNEQFF. As DNA, the CDR3 is TGTGCCAGCAGCGCGGGGTTCGGATCCAATGAGCAGTTCTTC.

The chain uses TRBV25-1 and TRBJ2-2; 10 bases align to TRBD1. The germline V gene has CDR1 MGHDK and CDR2 SYGVNS. This CDR3 contains 17 residues. The trim removed 1 base at V and 3 bases at J, leaving 5 bases unmatched. CDR3 loop: CASSESVGTGDTGELFF. CDR3 nucleotide sequence: TGTGCCAGCAGTGAATCGGTGGGGACAGGGGACACCGGGGAGCTGTTTTTT.

The rearrangement uses TRBV11-1 and TRBJ2-5; the match to TRBD1 covers 10 bases. Germline trimming cut 5 bases from V and 14 bases from J; bases unmatched to any gene: 5. Per germline, CDR1 SGHAT and CDR2 FQDESV (reference sequence). This CDR3 has 11 amino acids. The CDR3 loop is CASSATGGIYF. The CDR3 region has the DNA TGTGCCAGCAGCGCGACAGGGGGCATATACTTC.

This rearrangement joins TRBV2 to TRBJ2-2, with D possibly matching TRBD1 (5 bases). The CDR3 is made up of 14 amino acids. CDR1 and CDR2 from the germline V gene are SNHLY and FYNNEI. V was trimmed by 4 bases and J by 2 bases, leaving 8 bases between them. As DNA, the CDR3 is TGTGCCAGCAGTGGCCAGGGAAACACCGGGGAGCTGTTTTTT. Translation: CASSGQGNTGELFF.

This clone was observed a handful of times. The V gene is TRBV5-1, the J gene TRBJ2-3; TRBD2 is a possible D gene (7 bases). Per the germline V gene, CDR1 is SGHRS and CDR2 is YFSETQ. CDR3 size: 15 residues. V lost 0 bases and J lost 5, with 13 bases in between. CDR3 amino acids: CASSLVGGQEDTQYF. The CDR3 coding sequence is TGCGCCAGCAGCTTGGTCGGGGGGCAGGAAGATACGCAGTATTTT. The whole variable domain, remainder taken from reference TRBV5-1 and TRBJ2-3, is KAGVTQTPRYLIKTRGQQVTLSCSPISGHRSVSWYQQTPGQGLQFLFEYFSETQRNKGNFPGRFSGRQFSNSRSEMNVSTLELGDSALYLCASSLVGGQEDTQYFGPGTRLTVL.

This chain connects TRBV19 to TRBJ1-5, with 11 bases matching TRBD1. CDR1 LNHDA and CDR2 SQIVND come from the germline V gene (reference sequence). CDR3 length: 16 residues. Germline trimming cut 5 bases from V and 7 bases from J; bases unmatched to any gene: 10. Written as DNA, the CDR3 is TGTGCCAGTAGTCAAGCGGACAGGGGGCTCGACCAGCCCCAGCATTTT. Translation: CASSQADRGLDQPQHF.

The chain couples TRBV4-1 to TRBJ1-2; D uncertain. The CDR3 spans 15 residues. Germline CDR1 and CDR2: MGHRA and YSYEKL. Between the trimmed V and J ends, which lost 0 bases and 4 bases, there was a span of 12 bases. CDR3 sequence: CASSQDWEGSYGYTF. DNA of the CDR3: TGCGCCAGCAGCCAAGATTGGGAGGGCTCCTATGGCTACACCTTC.

The CDR3 coding sequence is TGTGCCAGCAGCGCACCTCAGGGGTCCTATGGCTACACCTTC. Translated: CASSAPQGSYGYTF. The V and J genes are TRBV9 and TRBJ1-2, with TRBD1 as a possible D gene (6 bases). Germline-derived CDR1 and CDR2 are SGDLS and YYNGEE. This CDR3 is built from 14 residues. Trimming stripped 3 bases from V and 4 bases from J, with 13 bases between.

The CDR3 bases are TGTGCCAGCAGTTACTCGCGGCTAGCTGCCCGGGAGCAGTACTTC. Amino acid sequence: CASSYSRLAAREQYF. The chain combines TRBV6-5 with TRBJ2-7, with D possibly being TRBD2 (5 bases). The CDR3 runs 15 residues. CDR1 is MNHEY, CDR2 SVGAGI, per germline. Trimming took off 0 bases at V and 7 bases at J, with 16 bases between the two ends.

This chain joins TRBV24-1 and TRBJ2-2, with 8 bases matching TRBD1. Germline CDR1 is KGHDR and CDR2 is SFDVKD. With 4 bases clipped from V and 3 bases from J, the junction kept 3 bases outside the gene matches. The length of the CDR3 is 15 residues. CDR3 nucleotide sequence: TGTGCCACCAGTGAGACGGGACAGGACACCGGGGAGCTGTTTTTT. Protein: CATSETGQDTGELFF.

The chain combines TRBV6-5 with TRBJ2-6; tentatively, D is TRBD1 (6 bases). The V gene's germline CDR1 is MNHEY and CDR2 SVGAGI. Trimming removed 2 bases from V and 4 bases from J, with 12 bases in between. The CDR3 is 16 residues long. The CDR3 sequence is CASSYTTGSGANVLTF. The CDR3 nucleotides are TGTGCCAGCAGTTACACAACAGGGTCAGGGGCCAACGTCCTGACTTTC.

The chain recombines TRBV2 with TRBJ1-5; D is perhaps TRBD1 (5 bases). V lost 3 bases and J 2 bases, leaving 11 bases between the germline ends. This CDR3 is 15 amino acids long. Germline loops: CDR1 SNHLY, CDR2 FYNNEI. The CDR3 reads CASSESGLGNQPQHF. The CDR3 nucleotides read TGTGCCAGCAGTGAGTCAGGGTTGGGCAATCAGCCCCAGCATTTT.

The rearrangement links TRBV13 to TRBJ1-6; D gene unclear. The CDR3 runs to 18 residues. V was trimmed by 5 bases and J by 8 bases, leaving 25 bases between them. Germline CDR1 and CDR2: PRHDT and FYEKMQ (reference sequence). CDR3 residues: CASSPREVNGQIHSPLHF. The CDR3 nucleotides read TGTGCCAGCAGCCCCCGGGAGGTCAACGGGCAGATTCATTCACCCCTCCACTTT.

The V and J genes are TRBV19 and TRBJ2-2; TRBD1 is a possible D gene (8 bases). This CDR3 has 14 residues. From germline, CDR1 is LNHDA and CDR2 SQIVND (reference sequence). Deletions cut 4 bases from V and 5 bases from J, with 11 bases between. In DNA form, the CDR3 reads TGTGCCAGTAGTACACAGGGGGGGACCGGGGAGCTGTTTTTT. Amino acids: CASSTQGGTGELFF.

In this sample, this clone turned up a few times. CDR3: CASSFQGSNEKLFF. Written as DNA, the CDR3 is TGCGCCAGCAGCTTTCAGGGTTCTAATGAAAAACTGTTTTTT. The genes are TRBV5-1 and TRBJ1-4, with D possibly being TRBD1 (5 bases). This CDR3 region has 14 residues. Trimming left V 2 bases short and J 3 bases short, with 8 bases between. Germline CDR1 SGHRS, CDR2 YFSETQ.

CDR3 protein: CAIKILAGEAGELFF. The CDR3, as DNA: TGTGCCATCAAGATACTAGCGGGGGAGGCCGGGGAGCTGTTTTTT. The chain joins TRBV10-3 to TRBJ2-2, with 11 bases that match TRBD2. This CDR3 has 15 residues. CDR1 and CDR2 from the germline V gene are ENHRY and SYGVKD. The V gene end was trimmed by 7 bases and the J gene end by 6 bases; junction bases not matched to a gene: 7.

The chain links TRBV6-5 to TRBJ2-1, with TRBD1 matching 7 bases. V lost 5 bases to trimming and J lost 9 bases; unmatched junction nucleotides: 7. Looked up from germline, CDR1 is MNHEY and CDR2 is SVGAGI. The CDR3 is made up of 13 amino acids. For the CDR3, the DNA is TGTGCCAGCAGTCGCGAGGGGACAGCTGAGCAGTTCTTC. It translates to CASSREGTAEQFF.

The rearrangement links TRBV3-1 (or the pseudogene TRBV3-2) to TRBJ2-7, with D perhaps matching TRBD2 (6 bases). This CDR3 has 16 amino acids. V shed 0 bases and J shed 5 bases, with 17 bases lying between them. Germline lookup yields CDR1 LGHDT and CDR2 YNNKEL (reference sequence). CDR3 sequence (DNA): TGTGCCAGCAGCCAAGAGAGGAGGGGCCCGCGGGACGAGCAGTACTTC. It codes for CASSQERRGPRDEQYF.

The CDR3 DNA sequence: TGTGCCAGCAGCCAAGGGGGCACGCCCTACAATGAGCAGTTCTTC. Protein sequence: CASSQGGTPYNEQFF. The chain is built from TRBV3-1 (or the pseudogene TRBV3-2) and TRBJ2-1; D might be TRBD1 (5 bases). CDR3 size: 15 residues. The germline CDR1 and CDR2 sequences are LGHDT and YNNKEL (reference sequence). The V end was cut by 1 base, the J end by 2 bases, with 9 bases between.

The chain recombines TRBV11-2 with TRBJ2-3; D remains unclear. Germline assignment: CDR1 SGHAT and CDR2 FQNNGV. Trimming stripped 2 bases from V and 0 bases from J, with 6 bases between. The CDR3 totals 14 residues. DNA for the CDR3: TGTGCCAGCAGCTTAAGAGCGAGCACAGATACGCAGTATTTT. It encodes CASSLRASTDTQYF.

The genes are TRBV7-6 and TRBJ1-2; 7 bases are a match to TRBD1. The ends lost 2 bases at V and 0 bases at J; junction bases unmatched: 3. CDR1 is SGHVS and CDR2 is FNYEAQ in the germline V gene. This CDR3 is 15 amino acids long. The CDR3 bases are TGTGCCAGCAGCTTAAACAGGGGACCTAACTATGGCTACACCTTC. Its translation: CASSLNRGPNYGYTF. The full variable domain, in which reference TRBV7-6 and TRBJ1-2 provide the parts outside the CDR3, is GAGVSQSPRYKVTKRGQDVALRCDPISGHVSLYWYRQALGQGPEFLTYFNYEAQQDKSGLPNDRFSAERPEGSISTLTIQRTEQRDSAMYRCASSLNRGPNYGYTFGSGTRLTVV.

This clone was seen a single time. The V call is TRBV5-1, the J call TRBJ1-1, with no clear D. This CDR3 region has 14 residues. V dropped 0 bases and J dropped 0 bases, with 6 bases sitting between them. Germline V gene sequence: CDR1 SGHRS, CDR2 YFSETQ. CDR3 loop: CASSLAVLNTEAFF. The CDR3 DNA follows: TGCGCCAGCAGCTTGGCCGTGTTGAACACTGAAGCTTTCTTT.

This chain uses TRBV6-6 with TRBJ1-5, with D unclear. V was cut by 2 bases and J by 7 bases, with 12 bases left in between. Germline V gene sequence: CDR1 MNHNY, CDR2 SVGAGI (reference sequence). The CDR3 sequence is 14 residues long. CDR3 protein: CASSYNVEQQPQHF. CDR3 sequence (DNA): TGTGCCAGCAGTTACAACGTGGAACAGCAGCCCCAGCATTTT.

V usage is TRBV11-3 and J usage is TRBJ1-6; D unclear. CDR3 size: 14 residues. Germline CDR1 and CDR2: SGHNT and YENEEA. V gave up 1 base and J gave up 7 bases, with 8 bases separating them. This CDR3 is CASSLGRANSPLHF. The DNA of the CDR3 is TGTGCCAGCAGCTTAGGGCGGGCCAATTCACCCCTCCACTTT.

A few counts support this clone. The CDR3 protein is CASSTGLSNQPQHF. The DNA for the CDR3 is TGTGCCAGCAGCACAGGGCTCAGCAATCAGCCCCAGCATTTT. The chain has TRBV9 and TRBJ1-5, with D possibly TRBD1 on 6 matching bases. There are 14 residues in the CDR3. V lost 4 bases and J lost 1, with 9 bases in between. Germline V lookup: CDR1 SGDLS, CDR2 YYNGEE.

The chain employs TRBV6-1 and TRBJ2-7, with D perhaps TRBD2 (6 bases). V gave up 0 bases and J gave up 3 bases, with 15 bases separating them. This CDR3 is 16 amino acids long. Germline assignment: CDR1 MNHNS and CDR2 SASEGT. The CDR3 nucleotides are TGTGCCAGCAGTGAAGCGGGGGGACGGTGGCACTACGAGCAGTACTTC. Its translation is CASSEAGGRWHYEQYF.

The J gene is TRBJ2-5, the V gene TRBV5-1, with D maybe TRBD2 (5 bases). Trimming stripped 1 base from V and 6 bases from J, with 13 bases between. This CDR3 spans 14 amino acids. The germline gives CDR1 SGHRS, CDR2 YFSETQ. This CDR3 is CASSLLGSSQTQYF. Written as DNA, the CDR3 is TGCGCCAGCAGCTTGTTAGGGAGTTCGCAGACCCAGTACTTC.

The chain recombines TRBV3-1 (or the pseudogene TRBV3-2) with TRBJ2-7; 8 bases line up with TRBD2. Germline V lookup: CDR1 LGHDT, CDR2 YNNKEL (reference sequence). V lost 4 bases and J lost 2; bases outside the gene matches: 7. CDR3 size: 15 residues. The CDR3: CASSPRGAGAYEQYF. The CDR3 coding sequence is TGTGCCAGCAGCCCCAGAGGAGCGGGGGCCTACGAGCAGTACTTC.